What follows are 28 T cell receptor beta chains derived from one specimen sequenced in a study of T cells in Graves' hyperthyroidism and ophthalmopathy. Researchers took RNA transcripts and amplified the TCR beta CDR3 regions from them. A first-round RT-PCR of the TCR CDR3 used the HTBI primer set. MiXCR, applied by TCRdb to the multiplex PCR reads, yields one record per CDR3 protein. The data hold over 550,000 distinct CDR3 sequences, with about a sixth observed a single time. The material sequenced was blood. The receptors come from a woman aged 18-29 years with Graves' hyperthyroidism.

This clonotype was observed a few times. DNA of the CDR3: TGTGCCACCAGCAGTAGACAGGGCACCACCGGGGAGCTGTTTTTT. As protein: CATSSRQGTTGELFF. This chain joins TRBV15 and TRBJ2-2; 7 positions match TRBD1. This CDR3 has 15 amino acids. Germline trimming cut 3 bases from V and 4 bases from J; bases unmatched to any gene: 5. Germline V lookup: CDR1 LNHNV, CDR2 YYDKDF (reference sequence).

As regards this clonotype: The conserved phenylalanine or tryptophan is not found at the CDR3 terminus, so this likely reflects a read error. The chain has TRBV11-3 and TRBJ2-3; D call uncertain. Germline CDR1 and CDR2: SGHNT and YENEEA. CDR3 length equals 13 residues. The V end was cut by 2 bases, the J end by 1 base, with 4 bases between. The CDR3 bases are TGTGCCAGCAGCTTAAGTCGCACAGATACGCAGTATTCT. As protein: CASSLSRTDTQYS.

This clonotype has at least ten counts. V is TRBV2 and J is TRBJ2-3, with TRBD2 matching 7 bases. The V segment lost 2 bases and the J segment 1 base; nucleotides outside the gene matches: 6. Looked up from germline, CDR1 is SNHLY and CDR2 is FYNNEI. The CDR3 runs 16 residues. For the CDR3, the DNA is TGTGCCAGCAGTGAATACGGGGGGTCAGGCACAGATACGCAGTATTTT. Protein product: CASSEYGGSGTDTQYF. Full variable domain (missing parts from reference TRBV2 and TRBJ2-3): EPEVTQTPSHQVTQMGQEVILRCVPISNHLYFYWYRQILGQKVEFLVSFYNNEISEKSEIFDDQFSVERPDGSNFTLKIRSTKLEDSAMYFCASSEYGGSGTDTQYFGPGTRLTVL.

Many counts were recorded for this clonotype. The rearrangement joins TRBV11-3 to TRBJ2-7, with 8 bases matching TRBD1. The CDR3 loop spans 14 amino acids. V gave up 4 bases and J gave up 5 bases; unmatched junction bases: 7. The V gene's germline CDR1 is SGHNT and CDR2 YENEEA. The CDR3 DNA is TGTGCCAGCAGCTCCTTCCGGGACAGGAACGAGCAGTACTTC. Protein sequence: CASSSFRDRNEQYF. The full variable domain, rest sourced from reference TRBV11-3 and TRBJ2-7, is EAGVVQSPRYKIIEKKQPVAFWCNPISGHNTLYWYLQNLGQGPELLIRYENEEAVDDSQLPKDRFSAERLKGVDSTLKIQPAELGDSAVYLCASSSFRDRNEQYFGPGTRLTVT.

To note about this clonotype: This may come from a read error, since a much larger clone is one base off. CDR3 sequence: CASSLVGRGGAAKNIQYF. Written as DNA, the CDR3 is TGTGCCAGCAGCTTGGTGGGCAGGGGGGGGGCGGCCAAAAACATTCAGTACTTC. This rearrangement joins TRBV5-6 to TRBJ2-4; D tentatively reads TRBD1 or TRBD2 (7 bases each). V lost 0 bases and J lost 1, with 17 bases in between. CDR3 length: 18 amino acids. Germline CDR1 reads SGHDT; CDR2 reads YYEEEE.

This chain connects TRBV12-3 or TRBV12-4 to TRBJ1-6, with TRBD1 identical over 9 bases. This CDR3 is built from 16 residues. Unmatched junction bases numbered 13, after V lost 8 bases and J lost 8 bases. DNA for the CDR3: TGTGCCAGCCGCTCGGGGGACAGGGCAGGAGATTCACCCCTCCACTTT. This codes for CASRSGDRAGDSPLHF.

The gene calls are TRBV6-4 and TRBJ2-1; 8 bases match TRBD2. This CDR3 has 14 residues. Germline CDR1 and CDR2: MRHNA and SNTAGT. V was clipped by 9 bases and J by 9 bases; unmatched bases: 13. CDR3 bases: TGTGCCAGTCGGGTAGCGGGAAATGCAAGTGAGCAGTTCTTC. Its protein is CASRVAGNASEQFF.

The chain carries TRBV29-1 and TRBJ1-1; D remains ambiguous. Trimming cost V 4 bases and J 3 bases, with 15 bases left between them. Germline V gene lookup returns CDR1 SQVTM and CDR2 ANQGSEA. This CDR3 contains 14 residues. The CDR3 spells CSVAGLGRYTEAFF. The CDR3 nucleotides are TGCAGCGTTGCGGGTCTGGGTCGTTACACTGAAGCTTTCTTT.

This clonotype was picked up many times. V usage is TRBV6-1 and J usage is TRBJ2-7; 13 bases match TRBD2. J lost 7 bases, V lost 6 bases, and 6 bases had no gene match. The CDR3 runs 14 residues. Germline CDR1 is MNHNS and CDR2 is SASEGT. CDR3 sequence (DNA): TGTGCCAGCAGGTTAGAGGGACTAGCGGGGGAGCAGTACTTC. Translated, it gives CASRLEGLAGEQYF.

V and J are TRBV7-3 and TRBJ2-6; D is undetermined. V lost 5 bases to trimming and J lost 1 base, with 12 bases between them. Germline V gene data show CDR1 as SGHTA and CDR2 as FQGTGA. This CDR3 region has 16 residues. DNA for the CDR3: TGTGCCAGCAGCCGGGCCCCCCAGTCTGGGGCCAACGTCCTGACTTTC. Translating it yields CASSRAPQSGANVLTF.

This clonotype has only one observation. The rearrangement links TRBV6-2 or TRBV6-3 to TRBJ2-7; 8 positions match TRBD2. The junction had 6 bases not matched to a gene; V was cut back by 7 bases and J by 4 bases. The V gene's germline CDR1 is MNHEY and CDR2 SVGEGT. This CDR3 is built from 13 residues. The CDR3 spells CASNKAGVYEQYF. DNA for the CDR3: TGTGCCAGCAACAAAGCGGGGGTTTACGAGCAGTACTTC.

This clonotype has just a few counts. The chain joins TRBV27 to TRBJ2-7; D perhaps matches TRBD1 (5 bases). With 1 base removed from V and 0 bases from J, the gap between germline ends came to 10 bases. Per the germline V gene, CDR1 is MNHEY and CDR2 is SMNVEV (reference sequence). This CDR3 has 15 residues. CDR3 in amino acids: CASSLLGAASYEQYF. The CDR3 DNA follows: TGTGCCAGCAGTTTATTAGGGGCGGCCTCCTACGAGCAGTACTTC.

The chain has TRBV9 and TRBJ1-6, with D possibly TRBD1 on 6 matching bases. V gave up 0 bases and J gave up 7 bases, with 11 bases separating them. The germline V gene encodes CDR1 SGDLS and CDR2 YYNGEE. The CDR3 length is 15 residues. CDR3 in amino acids: CASSVDPGANSPLHF. The DNA for the CDR3 is TGTGCCAGCAGCGTAGATCCGGGGGCAAATTCACCCCTCCACTTT.

This chain connects TRBV18 to TRBJ2-3, with D possibly being TRBD1 or TRBD2 (5 bases each). Between the trimmed V and J ends, which lost 5 bases and 7 bases, there was a span of 13 bases. From germline, CDR1 is KGHSH and CDR2 LQKENI. The length of the CDR3 is 13 residues. CDR3 region: CASSSRDQNTQYF. CDR3 in DNA: TGTGCCAGCTCATCCCGGGACCAAAATACGCAGTATTTT. The full variable domain, completed using reference TRBV18 and TRBJ2-3, is NAGVMQNPRHLVRRRGQEARLRCSPMKGHSHVYWYRQLPEEGLKFMVYLQKENIIDESGMPKERFSAEFPKEGPSILRIQQVVRGDSAAYFCASSSRDQNTQYFGPGTRLTVL.

The chain links TRBV5-1 to TRBJ2-1; D is perhaps TRBD2 (5 bases). V lost 4 bases, J lost 7 bases, and 9 bases lay in between. In germline, CDR1 is SGHRS, CDR2 YFSETQ. The CDR3 is 12 residues long. CDR3 bases: TGCGCCAGCAGCACCCCGGGAAATGAGCAGTTCTTC. Encoded protein: CASSTPGNEQFF. Filled out from reference TRBV5-1 and TRBJ2-1, the complete variable domain reads KAGVTQTPRYLIKTRGQQVTLSCSPISGHRSVSWYQQTPGQGLQFLFEYFSETQRNKGNFPGRFSGRQFSNSRSEMNVSTLELGDSALYLCASSTPGNEQFFGPGTRLTVL.

CDR3 region: CASSWGKLGQTNTGELFF. The CDR3 DNA reads as TGTGCCAGCAGCTGGGGTAAACTGGGACAGACGAACACCGGGGAGCTGTTTTTT. This chain connects TRBV11-2 to TRBJ2-2; 7 bases match TRBD1. V shed 4 bases, J shed 0 bases, and the junction held 11 bases outside the gene matches. Germline assignment: CDR1 SGHAT and CDR2 FQNNGV. The CDR3 spans 18 residues.

This clonotype was seen ten or more times. One end of the junction does not line up with germline, which may come from a read error. The chain has TRBV5-8 and TRBJ2-5; 9 bases are a match to TRBD1. The CDR3 covers 15 residues. From germline, CDR1 is SGHTS and CDR2 YDEGEE. The CDR3 sequence is CASGFGDRDVGTQYF. The DNA for the CDR3 is TGTGCCAGCGGCTTCGGGGACAGGGATGTTGGGACCCAGTACTTC.

This clonotype was counted at least ten times. The J gene is TRBJ2-4, the V gene TRBV2; possibly TRBD1 for D (6 bases). The CDR3 contains 16 residues. V gave up 7 bases and J gave up 4 bases, with 20 bases separating them. In germline, CDR1 is SNHLY, CDR2 FYNNEI. The CDR3 spells CASNIQTGLEKNIQYF. CDR3 coding DNA: TGTGCCAGCAATATCCAGACAGGACTTGAGAAAAACATTCAGTACTTC.

In its sample, this clonotype was seen many times. The gene calls are TRBV6-1 and TRBJ2-7, with a possible D match to TRBD1 (7 bases). V was pared by 0 bases and J by 3 bases, with 18 bases between. The germline gives CDR1 MNHNS, CDR2 SASEGT. This CDR3 has 17 residues. CDR3 sequence reads: CASSEAYQGEEYYEQYF. The CDR3 nucleotides read TGTGCCAGCAGTGAAGCATACCAGGGGGAGGAATACTACGAGCAGTACTTC.

The chain links TRBV7-8 to TRBJ1-1, with a weak D call TRBD1 (6 bases). This CDR3 is 16 amino acids long. Looked up from germline, CDR1 is SGHVS and CDR2 is FQNEAQ. V was shortened by 1 base and J by 6 bases, with 18 bases between the two germline ends. The CDR3 loop is CASSLVGGSISAEAFF. The CDR3 DNA reads as TGTGCCAGCAGCTTAGTGGGGGGCTCGATAAGTGCTGAAGCTTTCTTT.

The chain links TRBV4-3 to TRBJ1-2; 7 nucleotides agree with TRBD1. V dropped 4 bases and J dropped 4; count of bases not matched to a gene: 6. The CDR3 contains 14 residues. Germline V CDR1 and CDR2: LGHNA, YSLEER. CDR3 amino acids: CASSLAGTAYGYTF. CDR3 nucleotides: TGCGCCAGCAGCCTTGCCGGGACAGCCTATGGCTACACCTTC.

Worth noting for this clonotype: This may be a read error, as it is one base from a much larger clone. The chain recombines TRBV7-2 with TRBJ2-3; possibly TRBD1 for D (5 bases). In germline, CDR1 is SGHTA, CDR2 FQGNSA. This CDR3 region has 16 residues. CDR3 nucleotides: TGTGCCAGCAGCTTAGCGATACAGGCCCGCACAGATACGCGGTATTTT. Translating it yields CASSLAIQARTDTRYF.

The table lists this clonotype with many counts. The chain couples TRBV20-1 to TRBJ2-5; 11 bases are a match to TRBD2. Germline values: CDR1 DFQATT, CDR2 SNEGSKA (reference sequence). Unmatched junction bases numbered 10, after V lost 5 bases and J lost 5 bases. This CDR3 is 15 amino acids long. CDR3 DNA: TGCAGTGCTCGTAGCGGGGGGGCTATATGGGAGACCCAGTACTTC. Its protein is CSARSGGAIWETQYF.

V and J are TRBV6-1 and TRBJ1-1, with TRBD1 identical over 7 bases. The CDR3 loop spans 14 amino acids. V lost 8 bases to trimming and J lost 0 bases; unmatched junction nucleotides: 6. Per the germline V gene, CDR1 is MNHNS and CDR2 is SASEGT. CDR3 nucleotides: TGTGCCAGCCAAGGCAGGGGGATGAACACTGAAGCTTTCTTT. The encoded protein is CASQGRGMNTEAFF.

This clonotype was seen many times. This chain connects TRBV12-3 or TRBV12-4 to TRBJ1-2; a possible D gene is TRBD1 (5 bases). V was pared by 1 base and J by 3 bases, with 9 bases between. The CDR3 loop spans 14 amino acids. The CDR3 reads CASSLVGGDYGYTF. DNA for the CDR3: TGTGCCAGCAGTTTAGTGGGGGGAGACTATGGCTACACCTTC.

This clonotype was detected ten times or more. V is TRBV3-1 and J is TRBJ2-7; 7 nucleotides align to TRBD1. CDR3 length equals 14 residues. Looked up from germline, CDR1 is LGHDT and CDR2 is YNNKEL (reference sequence). J gave up 3 bases and V 1 base, and 3 bases lay outside the gene matches. CDR3 sequence (DNA): TGTGCCAGCAGCCAAGGGAACAGGGGCTACGAGCAGTACTTC. It encodes CASSQGNRGYEQYF.

This clonotype has only a few counts. J is TRBJ2-1 and V is TRBV5-6; the D is unclear. Per germline, CDR1 SGHDT and CDR2 YYEEEE. The length of the CDR3 is 16 residues. The germline V and J ends were trimmed by 0 bases and 2 bases, with 12 bases remaining between them. The CDR3 protein is CASSLVTTVTYNEQFF. The DNA for the CDR3 is TGTGCCAGCAGCTTGGTTACTACTGTGACCTACAATGAGCAGTTCTTC.

The CDR3 loop is CASSFQGRGQPQHF. The CDR3 DNA sequence: TGTGCCAGCAGTTTTCAGGGTAGGGGTCAGCCCCAGCATTTT. The chain employs TRBV2 and TRBJ1-5, with D perhaps matching TRBD1 (5 bases). V was shortened by 5 bases and J by 6 bases, with 14 bases between the two germline ends. Germline V lookup: CDR1 SNHLY, CDR2 FYNNEI. There are 14 residues in the CDR3.